These 6 T cell receptor beta chains were all obtained from the same sample, sequenced in a study of T cell responses to AZD1222 COVID-19 vaccine. The repertoire was sequenced with immunoSEQ multiplex PCR; TCRdb's copy has only in-frame clones and lacks some. The table lists about 82,000 clones, around 82% of them singletons. Sequenced material: peripheral blood, taken 28 days after the second AZD1222 dose. Source of these receptors: an adult who received the AZD1222 COVID-19 vaccine.

This clone occurred a few times. The rearrangement uses TRBV6-2 or TRBV6-3 and TRBJ2-7; D gene ambiguous. There are 13 residues in the CDR3. Looked up from germline, CDR1 is MNHEY and CDR2 is SVGEGT. V gave up 5 bases and J gave up 2 bases, with 10 bases separating them. The CDR3 DNA follows: TGTGCCAGCAGTAGGTCAGGTACCTACGAGCAGTACTTC. Its protein product is CASSRSGTYEQYF.

V gene TRBV9 combines with J gene TRBJ1-4, with TRBD1 matching 7 bases. The germline V gene has CDR1 SGDLS and CDR2 YYNGEE. V gave up 3 bases and J gave up 7 bases; unmatched junction bases: 6. CDR3 length equals 14 residues. The CDR3 DNA reads TGTGCCAGCAGCGAGGGACAGCACGGTGAAAAACTGTTTTTT. Translated: CASSEGQHGEKLFF.

The chain carries TRBV5-1 and TRBJ1-1; possible D gene TRBD1, 6 bases. The CDR3 contains 14 residues. V lost 2 bases to trimming and J lost 4 bases, with 12 bases between them. Germline-derived CDR1 and CDR2 are SGHRS and YFSETQ. The CDR3 protein is CASSFEGVGTEAFF. The CDR3 region has the DNA TGCGCCAGCAGCTTTGAGGGGGTCGGCACTGAAGCTTTCTTT.

This chain links TRBV5-1 with TRBJ2-1, with TRBD2 matching over 9 bases. The CDR3 is made up of 16 amino acids. Germline lookup yields CDR1 SGHRS and CDR2 YFSETQ. The ends lost 2 bases at V and 9 bases at J; junction bases unmatched: 12. CDR3 sequence: CASSLMVAGDRPEQFF. For the CDR3, the DNA is TGCGCCAGCAGCTTAATGGTAGCGGGAGATCGTCCTGAGCAGTTCTTC.

The rearrangement joins TRBV24-1 to TRBJ2-2, with D perhaps matching TRBD2 (5 bases). Trimming took off 7 bases at V and 2 bases at J, with 7 bases between the two ends. The CDR3 is 13 amino acids. Germline values: CDR1 KGHDR, CDR2 SFDVKD. The CDR3 loop is CATRTTNTGELFF. CDR3 nucleotides: TGTGCCACCAGGACTACTAACACCGGGGAGCTGTTTTTT.

The rearrangement links TRBV28 to TRBJ1-2; TRBD1 matches at 7 bases. The length of the CDR3 is 14 residues. Germline V gene sequence: CDR1 MDHEN, CDR2 SYDVKM. The V gene end was trimmed by 6 bases and the J gene end by 5 bases; junction bases not matched to a gene: 9. CDR3 nucleotide sequence: TGTGCCAGCAGGTCCACAGGGGCTGGATATGGCTACACCTTC. As protein: CASRSTGAGYGYTF.